These T cell receptor beta chains were read from a single sample in a study of cytomegalovirus exposure and HLA in healthy donors. Assay used: immunoSEQ multiplex PCR; TCRdb lists only in-frame clones, some missing. The table shows fewer than 120,000 clones, with 79% occurring only once. Sequenced: PBMCs. The origin of the receptors is a young man in good health and CMV-seropositive. Both conserved end residues are part of each CDR3. The D gene is left open where the match is weak. Only some rows state a clone size, as once, few, many or a class for expanded clones.

TRBV6-1,.,TRBD1,TRBJ1-5,TGTGCCAGCAGTGATTCCTACCGGACAGGGTACCAGCCCCAGCATTTT,CASSDSYRTGYQPQHF
TRBV6-5,.,.,TRBJ1-2,TGTGCCAGCAGTTACGGTGAGGGCTACACCTTC,CASSYGEGYTF
TRBV7-6,.,TRBD2,TRBJ2-1,TGTGCCAGCAGCTACAGACTAGCGGGGGAGTACAATGAGCAGTTCTTC,CASSYRLAGEYNEQFF
TRBV9,once,.,TRBJ2-7,TGTGCCAGCAGCGTAGGACAGAACAACTACGAGCAGTACTTC,CASSVGQNNYEQYF
TRBV30,once,.,TRBJ1-2,TGTGCCTGGAGTTCCGGGAACTATGGCTACACCTTC,CAWSSGNYGYTF
TRBV29-1,.,TRBD1,TRBJ1-2,TGCAGTGACCATAGGGGGCTCGGCTACACCTTC,CSDHRGLGYTF
TRBV21-1,.,.,TRBJ2-4,TGTGCCAGCAAGGGGATTGGGGCCAAAAACATTCAGTACTTC,CASKGIGAKNIQYF
TRBV7-2,.,TRBD2,TRBJ2-3,TGTGCCAGCAGCGACCCCACTAGCGGAGTTATAAGCACAGATACGCAGTATTTT,CASSDPTSGVISTDTQYF
TRBV4-1,.,.,TRBJ2-6,TGCGCCAGCAGCCAAGATTCCCAGGGGACGGGCTCTGGGGCCAACGTCCTGACTTTC,CASSQDSQGTGSGANVLTF
TRBV10-3,once,TRBD1,TRBJ2-7,TGTGCCATCAGCTTAGACAGGGGAGTCGAGCAGTACTTC,CAISLDRGVEQYF
TRBV7-2,.,TRBD1,TRBJ2-5,TGTGCCAGCAGCTCCTACGACAGGGTGCGAGAGACCCAGTACTTC,CASSSYDRVRETQYF
TRBV27,.,TRBD1,TRBJ2-3,TGTGCCAGCAGTTTAATATTAGGGGGACAGGGAGGCACAGATACGCAGTATTTT,CASSLILGGQGGTDTQYF
TRBV9,.,TRBD2,TRBJ2-5,TGTGCCAGCAGCGTACGGGGGGGCTCATGGGAGACCCAGTACTTC,CASSVRGGSWETQYF
TRBV18,.,TRBD1,TRBJ2-7,TGTGCCAGCTCACCCCGTTACCCGGGACAGGGGGCATTTGAGCAGTACTTC,CASSPRYPGQGAFEQYF
TRBV7-3,.,TRBD2,TRBJ2-7,TGTGCCAGCAGCCGACTAGCGGGGGGGGACTACGAGCAGTACTTC,CASSRLAGGDYEQYF
TRBV7-2,.,.,TRBJ1-1,TGTGCCAGCAGCTTAGCTTCAGGGAACACTGAAGCTTTCTTT,CASSLASGNTEAFF
TRBV7-9,.,.,TRBJ1-1,TGTGCCAGCATAAGCCCTATGAACACTGAAGCTTTCTTT,CASISPMNTEAFF
TRBV19,.,.,TRBJ1-5,TGTGCCAGTAGTCGGGGGGCGAATAGCAATCAGCCCCAGCATTTT,CASSRGANSNQPQHF
TRBV7-9,.,TRBD1,TRBJ2-5,TGTGCCAGCAGCTCGTCCGGGACAGGGGAGAAGACCCAGTACTTC,CASSSSGTGEKTQYF
TRBV2,once,.,TRBJ2-1,TGTGCCAGCATGACCCAGGGGAGCTCCTACAATGAGCAGTTCTTC,CASMTQGSSYNEQFF
TRBV6-1,.,.,TRBJ2-4,TGTGCCAGCAGTGAAGCTCCCCCGTCGAACATTCAGTACTTC,CASSEAPPSNIQYF
TRBV30,.,.,TRBJ2-7,TGTGCCTGGAGTGAGGGTCCAGGGGTAGGCTACGAGCAGTACTTC,CAWSEGPGVGYEQYF
TRBV7-3,.,TRBD2,TRBJ2-5,TGTGCCAGCAGCTCTGGGACTAGCGGAGGCCAAGAGACCCAGTACTTC,CASSSGTSGGQETQYF
TRBV11-2,.,.,TRBJ2-7,TGTGCCAGCAGCTTAGGCAGGGAGGCCGAGCAGTACTTC,CASSLGREAEQYF
TRBV29-1,.,.,TRBJ2-3,TGCAGCGTTGGACTAGATATCACAGATACGCAGTATTTT,CSVGLDITDTQYF
TRBV11-2,.,.,TRBJ2-7,TGTGCCAGCAGCTTAGATGTAGGAGGCTACGAGCAGTACTTC,CASSLDVGGYEQYF
TRBV7-2,.,.,TRBJ2-5,TGTGCCAGCAGCTTAGGGAGGGGGGGGGAGACCCAGTACTTC,CASSLGRGGETQYF
TRBV5-1,.,.,TRBJ2-3,TGCGCCAGCAGCCCGGCCGGGATAGGTAGCGGTACGCAGTATTTT,CASSPAGIGSGTQYF